The 9 T cell receptor beta chains presented below share a single source sample, sequenced in a study of radiation and T cells in renal cell carcinoma. Time point described: blood 2 weeks post-SBRT. Treatment: 15 Gy SBRT to primary tumor, nephrectomy 4 weeks later. Clones were sequenced by immunoSEQ multiplex PCR, and TCRdb holds only the in-frame ones, with some missing. Of roughly 75,000 clones detected, about 80% appear once; the ten largest clones hold under 6.5%. Here the sequenced sample was blood, taken from a patient whose treatment included radiotherapy and nephrectomy. Receptors originate from a man in his 60s with renal cell carcinoma.

This chain links TRBV30 with TRBJ2-5; the D is unclear. V lost 1 base to trimming and J lost 3 bases, with 0 bases between them. This CDR3 region has 10 residues. Looked up from germline, CDR1 is GTSNPN and CDR2 is SVGIG (reference sequence). CDR3 protein: CAWSEETQYF. The CDR3 nucleotides read TGTGCCTGGAGTGAAGAGACCCAGTACTTC. Complete variable domain (other parts from reference TRBV30 and TRBJ2-5): SQTIHQWPATLVQPVGSPLSLECTVEGTSNPNLYWYRQAAGRGLQLLFYSVGIGQISSEVPQNLSASRPQDRQFILSSKKLLLSDSGFYLCAWSEETQYFGPGTRLLVL.

The chain couples TRBV14 to TRBJ2-3; TRBD2 is a possible D gene (5 bases). V lost 0 bases and J 0 bases, leaving 13 bases between the germline ends. The CDR3 covers 17 residues. Germline lookup yields CDR1 SGHDN and CDR2 FVKESK. The CDR3 DNA follows: TGTGCCAGCAGCCAAGATAAGGCGGGCTACAGCACAGATACGCAGTATTTT. Protein: CASSQDKAGYSTDTQYF.

The chain employs TRBV2 and TRBJ1-2, with no clear D. Trimming cost V 5 bases and J 5 bases, with 21 bases left between them. This CDR3 is 16 amino acids long. CDR1 is SNHLY, CDR2 FYNNEI, per germline. CDR3 sequence reads: CASSLTLLSTPYGYTF. The CDR3, as DNA: TGTGCCAGCAGTTTAACCCTTTTGTCCACTCCTTATGGCTACACCTTC.

The V and J genes are TRBV30 and TRBJ1-5; TRBD1 is a possible D gene (5 bases). This CDR3 contains 14 residues. V was cut by 5 bases and J by 5 bases, with 16 bases left in between. From germline, CDR1 is GTSNPN and CDR2 SVGIG (reference sequence). Here the CDR3 DNA reads TGTGCCTGGTCCAGGGATATCGGCGATCAGCCCCAGCATTTT. It is translated as CAWSRDIGDQPQHF.

This clone was counted between two and nine times. This sequence joins TRBV4-2 and TRBJ1-6; no clear D. The CDR3 has 14 amino acids. V was trimmed by 5 bases and J by 9 bases, leaving 14 bases between them. CDR1 and CDR2 from the germline V gene are LGHNA and YNFKEQ. The CDR3 nucleotides are TGTGCCAGCAGCTTTTACGGTCGCCTTTCACCCCTCCACTTT. Translation gives CASSFYGRLSPLHF.

This clone occurred a few times. The chain recombines TRBV18 with TRBJ1-1; D not resolved. V was shortened by 2 bases and J by 11 bases, with 12 bases between the two germline ends. In germline, CDR1 is KGHSH, CDR2 LQKENI. The CDR3 sequence is 12 residues long. The CDR3 DNA reads TGTGCCAGCTCACCAGATGAGGGAGAGGCTTTCTTT. Encoded protein: CASSPDEGEAFF. Combining the CDR3 with reference TRBV18 and TRBJ1-1 gives the whole variable domain NAGVMQNPRHLVRRRGQEARLRCSPMKGHSHVYWYRQLPEEGLKFMVYLQKENIIDESGMPKERFSAEFPKEGPSILRIQQVVRGDSAAYFCASSPDEGEAFFGQGTRLTVV.

The rearrangement uses TRBV2 and TRBJ1-5; 8 bases align to TRBD1. The CDR3 sequence is 15 residues long. V lost 9 bases to trimming and J lost 5 bases; unmatched junction nucleotides: 12. Germline assignment: CDR1 SNHLY and CDR2 FYNNEI. The CDR3 bases are TGTGCCAGTTCAGACCGGGACAGGAGTGATCAGCCCCAGCATTTT. Translated: CASSDRDRSDQPQHF.

The rearrangement joins TRBV13 to TRBJ2-1; D may match TRBD1 or TRBD2 (5 bases each). Germline lookup yields CDR1 PRHDT and CDR2 FYEKMQ (reference sequence). V lost 0 bases to trimming and J lost 10 bases, with 10 bases between them. The CDR3 is made up of 13 amino acids. Here the CDR3 DNA reads TGTGCCAGCAGCTTAGGCCGGGGCCGGGAGCAGTTCTTC. This codes for CASSLGRGREQFF.

The chain recombines TRBV6-5 with TRBJ2-7; D ambiguous. Germline values: CDR1 MNHEY, CDR2 SVGAGI. The CDR3 extends over 12 amino acids. V lost 6 bases, J lost 1 base, and 7 bases lay in between. CDR3 sequence: CASRDGSYEQYF. The DNA for the CDR3 is TGTGCCAGCAGGGACGGTTCCTACGAGCAGTACTTC.